The T cell receptor (beta chain) under discussion was sequenced for a study of cytomegalovirus exposure and HLA in healthy donors. Study conclusions and caveats: Donors were assumed by presence/absence analyses to have roughly uniform sequencing depth.

It was with 60 Vbeta and 13 Jbeta primers that the PCR ran. Using immunoSEQ multiplex PCR, the repertoire was profiled, and TCRdb retains in-frame clones only, with some absent. The table records approximately 110,000 clones, around 75% of them present only once. As to this clone: Antigen: not known.

Trimming took off 5 bases at V and 4 bases at J, with 8 bases between the two ends. CDR1 is SEHNR and CDR2 is FQNEAQ in the germline V gene (reference sequence). The CDR3 spans 13 residues. The clonotype was recovered from a man under 40 in good health and CMV-seronegative. Material: PBMCs. V and J are TRBV7-9 and TRBJ1-4; D uncertain. CDR3 in amino acids: CASSRGFNEKLFF. The CDR3 DNA follows: TGTGCCAGCAGCCGAGGGTTTAATGAAAAACTGTTTTTT.